This TCR beta chain was documented in a study of control samples from healthy donors and cancer patients. Generated by immunoSEQ multiplex PCR, the TCRdb table keeps only in-frame clones and is missing some. The data show 140,000 or so clones, roughly 94% seen once. The ends were cut back, 4 bases at V and 2 bases at J, with 9 bases in the middle. The CDR3 has 15 amino acids. Germline V gene data show CDR1 as MGHDK and CDR2 as SYGVNS. The source is a man in his sixties with colorectal cancer. The chain uses TRBV25-1 and TRBJ2-6; no firm D call. The source material was PBMCs. The CDR3 loop is CASSVAAAGANVLTF. Written as DNA, the CDR3 is TGTGCCAGCAGTGTTGCGGCGGCTGGGGCCAACGTCCTGACTTTC. The entire variable domain, with the rest obtained from reference TRBV25-1 and TRBJ2-6, is as follows: EADIYQTPRYLVIGTGKKITLECSQTMGHDKMYWYQQDPGMELHLIHYSYGVNSTEKGDLSSESTVSRIRTEHFPLTLESARPSHTSQYLCASSVAAAGANVLTFGAGSRLTVL.